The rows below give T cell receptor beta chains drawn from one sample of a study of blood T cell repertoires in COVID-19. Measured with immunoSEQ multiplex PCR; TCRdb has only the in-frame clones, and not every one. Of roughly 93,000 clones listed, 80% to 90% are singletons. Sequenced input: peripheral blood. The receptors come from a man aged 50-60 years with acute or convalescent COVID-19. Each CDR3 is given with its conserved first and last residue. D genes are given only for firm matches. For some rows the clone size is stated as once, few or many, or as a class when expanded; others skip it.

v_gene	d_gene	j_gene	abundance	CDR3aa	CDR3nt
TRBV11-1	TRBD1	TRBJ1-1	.	CASSLDRGEAFF	TGTGCCAGCAGCCTCGACAGGGGAGAAGCTTTCTTT
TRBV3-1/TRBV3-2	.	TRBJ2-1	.	CASSSLSEQFF	TGTGCCAGCAGCTCCTTGTCTGAGCAGTTCTTC
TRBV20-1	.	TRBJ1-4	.	CSASPPEKLFF	TGCAGTGCTAGCCCCCCAGAAAAACTGTTTTTT
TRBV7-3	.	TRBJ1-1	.	CASSSTGTTEAFF	TGTGCCAGCAGCTCTACAGGGACCACTGAAGCTTTCTTT
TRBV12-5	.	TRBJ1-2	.	CASGLDKRTSPNYGYTF	TGTGCTAGTGGTTTAGATAAAAGGACATCCCCTAACTATGGCTACACCTTC
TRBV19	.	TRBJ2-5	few	CASSILLGPGGQETQYF	TGTGCCAGTAGTATCCTTTTGGGGCCCGGGGGTCAAGAGACCCAGTACTTC
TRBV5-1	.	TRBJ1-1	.	CASSWGTQGEAFF	TGCGCCAGCAGCTGGGGGACTCAGGGTGAAGCTTTCTTT
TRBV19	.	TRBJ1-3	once	CATSGAGNTIYF	TGTGCCACGTCAGGTGCTGGAAACACCATATATTTT
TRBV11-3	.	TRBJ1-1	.	CASSSRGEDTEAFF	TGTGCCAGCAGCTCCAGGGGAGAGGACACTGAAGCTTTCTTT
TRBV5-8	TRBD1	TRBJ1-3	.	CASSWRGPGQGNTIYF	TGTGCCAGCAGCTGGAGAGGTCCGGGACAGGGAAACACCATATATTTT
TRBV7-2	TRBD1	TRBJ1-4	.	CASSLEPRGQQNEKLFF	TGTGCCAGCAGCTTAGAGCCCAGGGGACAGCAAAATGAAAAACTGTTTTTT
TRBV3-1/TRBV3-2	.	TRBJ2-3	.	CASSLIVGSAGATDTQYF	TGTGCCAGCAGCCTAATCGTCGGTTCGGCGGGGGCTACAGATACGCAGTATTTT
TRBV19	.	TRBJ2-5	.	CASSDRRAQGETQYF	TGTGCCAGTAGTGACCGGAGGGCTCAAGGGGAGACCCAGTACTTC
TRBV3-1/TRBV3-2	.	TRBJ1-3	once	CASTRGVGGNTIYF	TGTGCCAGCACCCGCGGAGTGGGTGGAAACACCATATATTTT
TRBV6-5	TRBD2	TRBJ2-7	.	CASSRAGGLYEQYF	TGTGCCAGCAGTAGGGCGGGGGGGCTCTACGAGCAGTACTTC
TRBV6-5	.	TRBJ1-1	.	CASSAAGNTEAFF	TGTGCCAGCAGCGCCGCCGGGAACACTGAAGCTTTCTTT
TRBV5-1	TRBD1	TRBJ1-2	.	CASSKRQGPTNYGYTF	TGCGCCAGCAGCAAAAGACAGGGCCCGACTAACTATGGCTACACCTTC
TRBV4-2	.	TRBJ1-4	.	CASSDDRWADEKLFF	TGTGCCAGCAGCGACGATAGGTGGGCAGATGAAAAACTGTTTTTT
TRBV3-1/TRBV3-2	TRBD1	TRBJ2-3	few	CASSQFGTGLSTDTQYF	TGTGCCAGCAGCCAATTCGGGACAGGGTTAAGTACAGATACGCAGTATTTT
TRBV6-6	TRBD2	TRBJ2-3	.	CASSRRGVTDTQYF	TGTGCCAGCAGCCGACGGGGGGTTACAGATACGCAGTATTTT
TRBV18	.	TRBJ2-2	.	CASSQGSTGELFF	TGTGCCAGCTCACAGGGGTCCACCGGGGAGCTGTTTTTT
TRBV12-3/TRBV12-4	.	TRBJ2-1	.	CASSTGGANEQFF	TGTGCCAGCAGCACAGGGGGGGCGAATGAGCAGTTCTTC
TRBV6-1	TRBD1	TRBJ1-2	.	CASSEMTGGDGYTF	TGTGCCAGCAGTGAAATGACAGGGGGCGACGGCTACACCTTC
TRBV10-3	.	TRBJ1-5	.	CAISAGIPNQPQHF	TGTGCCATCAGTGCAGGGATCCCCAATCAGCCCCAGCATTTT
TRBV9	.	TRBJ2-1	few	CASSEGLSYNEQFF	TGTGCCAGCAGCGAGGGGCTTTCCTACAATGAGCAGTTCTTC
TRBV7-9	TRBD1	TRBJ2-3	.	CASSLATGTGGFTQYF	TGTGCCAGCAGCTTAGCTACCGGGACAGGGGGTTTTACCCAGTATTTT
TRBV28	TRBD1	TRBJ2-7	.	CASTITGQGLTYEQYF	TGTGCCAGCACCATAACAGGACAGGGTTTAACCTACGAGCAGTACTTC
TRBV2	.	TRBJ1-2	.	CASTRTEANYGYTF	TGTGCCAGCACAAGGACAGAAGCTAACTATGGCTACACCTTC
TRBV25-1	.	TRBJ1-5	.	CASPRWGGNQPQHF	TGTGCCAGCCCCCGGTGGGGGGGAAATCAGCCCCAGCATTTT
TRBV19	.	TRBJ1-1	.	CASSPRGLYTEAFF	TGTGCCAGTAGTCCTCGCGGTTTGTACACTGAAGCTTTCTTT
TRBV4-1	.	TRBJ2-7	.	CASSQDPPGSGYEQYF	TGCGCCAGCAGCCAAGATCCCCCAGGGTCTGGGTACGAGCAGTACTTC
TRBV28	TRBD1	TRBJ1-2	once	CASRVIRGRGYTF	TGTGCCAGCAGGGTCATTAGGGGGCGTGGCTACACCTTC
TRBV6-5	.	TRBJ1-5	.	CASSVGSHSNQPQHF	TGTGCCAGCAGCGTCGGGTCTCATAGCAATCAGCCCCAGCATTTT
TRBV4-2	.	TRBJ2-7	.	CASSLNAGPSSYEQYF	TGTGCCAGCAGCCTAAACGCGGGACCTAGCTCCTACGAGCAGTACTTC
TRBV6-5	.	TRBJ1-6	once	CASLGGNSPLHF	TGTGCCAGCCTCGGGGGTAATTCACCCCTCCACTTT
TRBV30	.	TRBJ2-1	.	CAWKVRASSYNEQFF	TGTGCCTGGAAGGTAAGAGCTAGCTCCTACAATGAGCAGTTCTTC
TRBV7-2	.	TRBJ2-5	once	CASSLVGRETQYF	TGTGCCAGCAGCTTAGTGGGCCGAGAGACCCAGTACTTC
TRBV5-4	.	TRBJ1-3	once	CASSSDSRSGNTIYF	TGTGCCAGCAGCTCCGACAGCCGCTCTGGAAACACCATATATTTT
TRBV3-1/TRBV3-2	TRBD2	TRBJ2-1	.	CASSFRAKRGYGDEQFF	TGTGCCAGCAGCTTCCGGGCGAAGCGGGGGTATGGGGATGAGCAGTTCTTC
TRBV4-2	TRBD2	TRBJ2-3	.	CASSGGMGTSPVGSTDTQYF	TGTGCCAGCAGCGGTGGTATGGGGACTAGCCCTGTCGGGAGCACAGATACGCAGTATTTT
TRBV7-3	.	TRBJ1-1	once	CASSQTGNTEAFF	TGTGCCAGCAGCCAAACAGGGAACACTGAAGCTTTCTTT
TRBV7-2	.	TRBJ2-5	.	CASSLVGSEWETQYF	TGTGCCAGCAGCTTAGTAGGTAGCGAGTGGGAGACCCAGTACTTC
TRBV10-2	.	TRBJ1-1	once	CASSARQMNTEAFF	TGCGCCAGCAGTGCCAGGCAGATGAACACTGAAGCTTTCTTT
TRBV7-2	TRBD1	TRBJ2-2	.	CASSLEQGAIGELFF	TGTGCCAGCAGCTTAGAACAGGGGGCGATCGGGGAGCTGTTTTTT
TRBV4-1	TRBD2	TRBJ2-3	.	CASSRGLVSTDTQYF	TGCGCCAGCAGCCGAGGACTAGTCTCTACAGATACGCAGTATTTT
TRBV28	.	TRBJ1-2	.	CASQTQGYGYGYTF	TGTGCCAGCCAAACTCAGGGTTATGGCTATGGCTACACCTTC
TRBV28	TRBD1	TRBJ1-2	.	CASSLQGSRYGYTF	TGTGCCAGCAGTCTACAGGGGAGTAGGTATGGCTACACCTTC